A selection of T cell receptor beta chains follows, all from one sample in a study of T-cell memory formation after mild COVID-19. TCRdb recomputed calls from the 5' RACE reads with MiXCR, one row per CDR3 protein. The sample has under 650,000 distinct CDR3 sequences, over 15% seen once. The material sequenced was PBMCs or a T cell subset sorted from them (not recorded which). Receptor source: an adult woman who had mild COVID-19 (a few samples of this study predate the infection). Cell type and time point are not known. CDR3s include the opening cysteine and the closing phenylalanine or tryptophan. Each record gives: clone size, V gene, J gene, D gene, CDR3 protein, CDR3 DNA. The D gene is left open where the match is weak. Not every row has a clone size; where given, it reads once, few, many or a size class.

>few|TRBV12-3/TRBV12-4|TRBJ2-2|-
CASRDPPTGELFF
TGTGCCAGCAGGGACCCTCCCACCGGGGAGCTGTTTTTT
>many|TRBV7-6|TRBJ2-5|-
CASSTPRGLQETQYF
TGTGCCAGCAGCACCCCCCGAGGTCTGCAAGAGACCCAGTACTTC
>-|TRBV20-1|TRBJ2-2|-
CSARSDPANTGELFF
TGCAGTGCTAGATCGGACCCTGCGAACACCGGGGAGCTGTTTTTT
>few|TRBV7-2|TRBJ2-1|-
CASSAWDTLRNEQFF
TGTGCCAGCAGCGCCTGGGACACCCTAAGGAATGAGCAGTTCTTC
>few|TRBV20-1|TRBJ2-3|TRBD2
CSAPSSLAGDTQYF
TGCAGTGCCCCCTCCTCTCTAGCGGGAGATACGCAGTATTTT
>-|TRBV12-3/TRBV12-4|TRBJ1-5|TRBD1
CASSSDRGYQPQHF
TGTGCCAGCAGCTCGGACAGGGGGTATCAGCCCCAGCATTTT
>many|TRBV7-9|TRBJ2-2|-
CASSSENTGELFF
TGTGCCAGCAGTTCAGAAAACACCGGGGAGCTGTTTTTT
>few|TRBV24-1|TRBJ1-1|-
CATSDFGGVAFF
TGTGCCACCAGTGATTTTGGGGGAGTGGCTTTCTTT
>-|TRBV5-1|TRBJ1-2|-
CASSFVAGANYGYTF
TGCGCCAGCAGCTTCGTGGCAGGAGCTAACTATGGCTACACCTTC
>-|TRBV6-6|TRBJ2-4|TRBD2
CASSWGSGMAAKNIQYF
TGTGCCAGCAGTTGGGGTAGCGGGATGGCAGCCAAAAACATTCAGTACTTC
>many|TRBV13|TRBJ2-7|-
CASSLPGGSYEQYF
TGTGCCAGCAGCTTACCTGGGGGGTCCTACGAGCAGTACTTC
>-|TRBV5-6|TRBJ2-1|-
CASYPGQSYNEQFF
TGTGCCAGCTACCCAGGTCAGTCCTACAATGAGCAGTTCTTC
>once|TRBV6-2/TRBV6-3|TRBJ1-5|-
CASSYSVGWGNQPQHF
TGTGCCAGCAGTTATTCAGTTGGCTGGGGCAATCAGCCCCAGCATTTT
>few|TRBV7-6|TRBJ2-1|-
CASTPPTLAWSNEQFF
TGTGCCAGCACCCCCCCCACGCTAGCTTGGAGCAATGAGCAGTTCTTC
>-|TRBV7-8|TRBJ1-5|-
CASSYTGSNQPQHF
TGTGCCAGCAGCTACACAGGGAGCAATCAGCCCCAGCATTTT
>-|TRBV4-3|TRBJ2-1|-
CASSHRPGPGNEQFF
TGCGCCAGCAGCCACCGCCCGGGACCCGGGAATGAGCAGTTCTTC
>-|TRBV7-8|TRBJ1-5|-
CASSPLGASQPQHF
TGTGCCAGCAGCCCACTGGGGGCGAGCCAGCCCCAGCATTTT
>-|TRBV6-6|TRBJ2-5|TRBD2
CASSYASGGSGETQYF
TGTGCCAGCAGTTACGCCAGCGGGGGGTCGGGCGAGACCCAGTACTTC
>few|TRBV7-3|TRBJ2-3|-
CASSLSGANADTQYF
TGTGCCAGCAGCTTATCGGGAGCAAATGCAGATACGCAGTATTTT
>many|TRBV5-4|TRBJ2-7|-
CASSLERGQSYEQYF
TGTGCCAGCAGCTTGGAGCGGGGACAGTCTTACGAGCAGTACTTC
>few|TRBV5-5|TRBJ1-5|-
CASSWITGRGDQPQHF
TGTGCCAGCAGCTGGATAACAGGGAGAGGGGATCAGCCCCAGCATTTT
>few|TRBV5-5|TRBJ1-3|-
CASGVRSGNTIYF
TGTGCCTCCGGGGTCCGCTCTGGAAACACCATATATTTT
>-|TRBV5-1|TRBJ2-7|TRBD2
CASSISGDYEQYF
TGCGCCAGCAGTATTAGCGGGGACTACGAGCAGTACTTC
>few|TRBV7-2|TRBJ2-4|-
CASSLGFGPLAKNIQYF
TGTGCCAGCAGCTTAGGATTCGGGCCTCTAGCCAAAAACATTCAGTACTTC
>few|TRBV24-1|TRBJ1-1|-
CATSDSGLGTEAFF
TGTGCCACCAGTGACTCGGGGCTGGGCACTGAAGCTTTCTTT
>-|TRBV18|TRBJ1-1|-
CASSSGIQMNTEAFF
TGTGCCAGCTCGTCAGGGATACAGATGAACACTGAAGCTTTCTTT
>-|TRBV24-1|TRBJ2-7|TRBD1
CATSDLDRGLGQYF
TGTGCCACCAGTGACCTGGACAGGGGGCTTGGGCAGTACTTC
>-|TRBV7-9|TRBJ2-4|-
CASSLVDSGAKNIQYF
TGTGCCAGCAGCTTAGTGGATAGCGGAGCCAAAAACATTCAGTACTTC
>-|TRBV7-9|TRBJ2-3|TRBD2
CASRPRTSGKTDTQYF
TGTGCCAGCAGGCCCCGGACTAGCGGGAAGACAGATACGCAGTATTTT
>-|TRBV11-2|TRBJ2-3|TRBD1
CASSPRQGSTDTQYF
TGTGCCAGCAGCCCGAGACAGGGTAGCACAGATACGCAGTATTTT
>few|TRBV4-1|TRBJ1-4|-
CASSPRTDNEKLFF
TGCGCCAGCAGCCCACGGACAGATAATGAAAAACTGTTTTTT
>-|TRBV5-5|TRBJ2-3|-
CASSLELRSLGTTDTQYF
TGTGCCAGCAGCTTGGAGCTTCGCAGCCTGGGGACCACAGATACGCAGTATTTT
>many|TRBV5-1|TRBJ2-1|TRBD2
CASSLVGGRAHNEQFF
TGCGCCAGCAGCTTGGTGGGTGGGAGGGCCCACAATGAGCAGTTCTTC
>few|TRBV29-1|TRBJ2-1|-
CSVHGSWSYNEQFF
TGCAGCGTTCACGGGAGTTGGTCCTACAATGAGCAGTTCTTC
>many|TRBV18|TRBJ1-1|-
CASSRKNTEAFF
TGTGCCAGCTCCCGGAAAAACACTGAAGCTTTCTTT
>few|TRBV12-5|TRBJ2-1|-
CASGLSTGTSRVF
TGTGCTAGTGGTTTGTCAACCGGGACTTCTCGTGTCTTC
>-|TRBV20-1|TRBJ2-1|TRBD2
CSARETSGPYNEQFF
TGCAGTGCTAGAGAGACTAGCGGCCCCTACAATGAGCAGTTCTTC
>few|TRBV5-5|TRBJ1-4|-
CASSFVPSGVSTNEKLFF
TGTGCCAGCAGCTTTGTGCCTTCGGGAGTATCAACTAATGAAAAACTGTTTTTT
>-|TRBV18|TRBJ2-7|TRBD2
CASSPGGGGPYEQYF
TGTGCCAGCTCACCAGGTGGGGGAGGGCCCTACGAGCAGTACTTC
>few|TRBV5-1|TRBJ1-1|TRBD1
CASRMGTEEAFF
TGCGCCAGCAGGATGGGGACAGAGGAAGCTTTCTTT
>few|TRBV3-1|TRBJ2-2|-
CASSQVGGSGELFF
TGTGCCAGCAGCCAAGTCGGGGGAAGCGGGGAGCTGTTTTTT
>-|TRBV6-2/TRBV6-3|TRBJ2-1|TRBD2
CASSYSGGRVPQSLYNEQFF
TGTGCCAGCAGTTACTCAGGCGGGAGGGTCCCTCAATCACTCTACAATGAGCAGTTCTTC
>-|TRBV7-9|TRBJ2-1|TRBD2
CASSQKPGGSFNGNEQFF
TGTGCCAGCAGCCAGAAGCCCGGGGGGTCCTTTAACGGCAATGAGCAGTTCTTC